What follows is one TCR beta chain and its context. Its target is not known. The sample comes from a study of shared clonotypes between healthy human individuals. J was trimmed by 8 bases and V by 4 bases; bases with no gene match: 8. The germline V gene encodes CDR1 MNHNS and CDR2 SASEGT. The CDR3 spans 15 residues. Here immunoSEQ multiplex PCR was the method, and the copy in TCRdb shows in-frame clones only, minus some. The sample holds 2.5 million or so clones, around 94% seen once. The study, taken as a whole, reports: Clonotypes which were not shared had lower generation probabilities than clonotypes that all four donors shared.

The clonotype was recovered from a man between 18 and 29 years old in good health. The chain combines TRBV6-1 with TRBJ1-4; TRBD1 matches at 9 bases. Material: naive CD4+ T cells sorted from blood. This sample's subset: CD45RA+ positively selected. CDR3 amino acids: CASSGAGTGREKLFF. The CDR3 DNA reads TGTGCCAGCAGTGGTGCCGGGACAGGGAGGGAAAAACTGTTTTTT.